This T cell receptor beta chain was profiled in a study of blood T cell repertoires in COVID-19. The overall study: Spain, Italy and the United States supplied samples that represented acute and convalescent COVID-19.

Methods used by the authors: Amplification with reference gene primers provided the estimates of nucleated cell counts. Repertoires were generated with immunoSEQ multiplex PCR, while TCRdb's copy carries only in-frame clones and drops some. V and J calls and clone size are given by that table; D and trimming were obtained from the DNA. The sample consists of about 190,000 clones, under 90% of them appearing once. The ends lost 6 bases at V and 10 bases at J; junction bases unmatched: 8. This CDR3 comprises 13 residues. The germline gives CDR1 SNHLY, CDR2 FYNNEI. The clonotype originates from a man aged 40-49 years with acute or convalescent COVID-19. The chain couples TRBV2 to TRBJ1-3; 8 bases map to TRBD1. Sequencing used peripheral blood. The CDR3 here is CASRGSQGETIYF. The CDR3 region has the DNA TGTGCCAGCAGGGGGTCACAGGGGGAGACCATATATTTT.